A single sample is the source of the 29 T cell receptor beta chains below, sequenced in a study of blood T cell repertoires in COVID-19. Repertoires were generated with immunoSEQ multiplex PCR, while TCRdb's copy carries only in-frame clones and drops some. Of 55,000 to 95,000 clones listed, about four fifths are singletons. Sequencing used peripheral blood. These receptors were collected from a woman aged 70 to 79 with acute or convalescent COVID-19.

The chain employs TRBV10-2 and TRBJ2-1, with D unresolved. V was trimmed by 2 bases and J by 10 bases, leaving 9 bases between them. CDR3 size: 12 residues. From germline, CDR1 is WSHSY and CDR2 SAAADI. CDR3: CASSEGGREQFF. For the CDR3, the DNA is TGCGCCAGCAGTGAGGGTGGCAGGGAGCAGTTCTTC.

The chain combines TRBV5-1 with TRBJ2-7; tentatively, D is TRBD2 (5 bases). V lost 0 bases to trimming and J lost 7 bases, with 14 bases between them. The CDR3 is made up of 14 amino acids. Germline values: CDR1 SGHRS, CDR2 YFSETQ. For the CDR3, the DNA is TGCGCCAGCAGCTTGGGCCCAGACTCGGGGGAGCAGTACTTC. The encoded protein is CASSLGPDSGEQYF.

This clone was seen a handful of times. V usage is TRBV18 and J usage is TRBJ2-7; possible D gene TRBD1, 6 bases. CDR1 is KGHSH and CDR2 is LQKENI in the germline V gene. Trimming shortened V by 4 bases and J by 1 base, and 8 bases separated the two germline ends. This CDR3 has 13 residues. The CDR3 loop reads CASSRTESYEQYF. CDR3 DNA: TGTGCCAGCTCACGGACAGAATCCTACGAGCAGTACTTC.

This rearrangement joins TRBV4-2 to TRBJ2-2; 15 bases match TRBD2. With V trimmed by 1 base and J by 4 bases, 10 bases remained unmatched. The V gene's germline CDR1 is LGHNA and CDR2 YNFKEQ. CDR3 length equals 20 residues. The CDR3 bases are TGTGCCAGCAGCCAAGGGACTAGCGGGAGGGTCCACCGGGGCACCGGGGAGCTGTTTTTT. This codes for CASSQGTSGRVHRGTGELFF.

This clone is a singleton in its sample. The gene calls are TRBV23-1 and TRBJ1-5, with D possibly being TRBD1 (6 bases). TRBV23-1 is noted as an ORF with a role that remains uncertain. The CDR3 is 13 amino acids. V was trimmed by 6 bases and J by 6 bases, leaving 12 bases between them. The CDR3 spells CASSRTGSQPQHF. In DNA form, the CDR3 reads TGCGCCAGCAGCCGCACAGGGAGTCAGCCCCAGCATTTT.

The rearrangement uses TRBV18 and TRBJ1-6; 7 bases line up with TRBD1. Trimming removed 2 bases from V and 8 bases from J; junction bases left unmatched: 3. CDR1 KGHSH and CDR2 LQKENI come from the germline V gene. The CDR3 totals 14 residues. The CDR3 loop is CASSPTGVDSPLHF. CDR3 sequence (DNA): TGTGCCAGCTCACCAACAGGGGTTGATTCACCCCTCCACTTT.

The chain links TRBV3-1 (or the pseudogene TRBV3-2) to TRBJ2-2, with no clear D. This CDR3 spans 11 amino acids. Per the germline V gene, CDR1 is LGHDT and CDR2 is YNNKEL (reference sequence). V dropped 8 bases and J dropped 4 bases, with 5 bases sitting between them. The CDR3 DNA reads TGTGCCAGCTACAGCACCGGGGAGCTGTTTTTT. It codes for CASYSTGELFF.

The CDR3: CASSPSPGQGILGYTF. As DNA, the CDR3 is TGTGCCAGCAGTCCGTCCCCGGGACAGGGTATACTCGGCTACACCTTC. This rearrangement joins TRBV27 to TRBJ1-2, with 9 bases lining up with TRBD1. Trimming removed 5 bases from V and 8 bases from J; junction bases left unmatched: 15. The CDR3 has 16 residues. Germline V gene data show CDR1 as MNHEY and CDR2 as SMNVEV (reference sequence).

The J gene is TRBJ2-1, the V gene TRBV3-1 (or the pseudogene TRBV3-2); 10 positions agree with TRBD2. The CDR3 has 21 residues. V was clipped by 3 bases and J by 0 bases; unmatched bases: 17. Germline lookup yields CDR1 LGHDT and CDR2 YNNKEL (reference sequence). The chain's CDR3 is CASSHPIAVAGGLSSYNEQFF. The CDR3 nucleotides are TGTGCCAGCAGCCACCCCATTGCGGTAGCGGGAGGTCTAAGCTCCTACAATGAGCAGTTCTTC.

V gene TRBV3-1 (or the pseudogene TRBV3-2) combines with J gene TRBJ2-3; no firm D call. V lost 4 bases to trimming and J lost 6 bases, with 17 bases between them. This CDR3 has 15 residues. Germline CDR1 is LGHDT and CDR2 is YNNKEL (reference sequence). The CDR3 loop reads CASSPLRSLLDTQYF. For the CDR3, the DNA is TGTGCCAGCAGCCCCTTGAGGTCCCTATTGGATACGCAGTATTTT.

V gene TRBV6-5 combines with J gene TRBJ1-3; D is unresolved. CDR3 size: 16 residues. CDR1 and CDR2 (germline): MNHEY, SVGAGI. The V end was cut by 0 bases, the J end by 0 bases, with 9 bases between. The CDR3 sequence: CASSYSTHSSGNTIYF. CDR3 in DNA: TGTGCCAGCAGTTACTCGACGCACAGCTCTGGAAACACCATATATTTT.

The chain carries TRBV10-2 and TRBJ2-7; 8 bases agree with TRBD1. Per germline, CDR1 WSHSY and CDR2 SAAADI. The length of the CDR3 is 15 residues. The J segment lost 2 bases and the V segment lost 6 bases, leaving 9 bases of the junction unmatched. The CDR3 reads CASSGTGVFTYEQYF. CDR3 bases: TGCGCCAGCAGCGGGACAGGAGTTTTTACCTACGAGCAGTACTTC.

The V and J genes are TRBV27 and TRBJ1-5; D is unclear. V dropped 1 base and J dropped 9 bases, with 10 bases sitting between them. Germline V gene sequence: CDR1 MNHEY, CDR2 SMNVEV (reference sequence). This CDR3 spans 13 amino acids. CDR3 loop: CASSLFPTRPQHF. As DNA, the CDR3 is TGTGCCAGCAGTTTATTTCCGACTCGGCCCCAGCATTTT.

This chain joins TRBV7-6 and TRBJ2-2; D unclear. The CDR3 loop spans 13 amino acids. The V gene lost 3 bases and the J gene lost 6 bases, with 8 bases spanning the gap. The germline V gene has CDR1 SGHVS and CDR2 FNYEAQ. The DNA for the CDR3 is TGTGCCAGCAGCTTTAAGCGCCCCGGGGAGCTGTTTTTT. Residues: CASSFKRPGELFF.

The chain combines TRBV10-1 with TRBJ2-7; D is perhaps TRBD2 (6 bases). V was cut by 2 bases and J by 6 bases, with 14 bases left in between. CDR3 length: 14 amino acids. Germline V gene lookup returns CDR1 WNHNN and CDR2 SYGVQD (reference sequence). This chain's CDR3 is CASSEGRPLSEQYF. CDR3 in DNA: TGCGCCAGCAGTGAGGGGAGGCCCTTGAGCGAGCAGTACTTC.

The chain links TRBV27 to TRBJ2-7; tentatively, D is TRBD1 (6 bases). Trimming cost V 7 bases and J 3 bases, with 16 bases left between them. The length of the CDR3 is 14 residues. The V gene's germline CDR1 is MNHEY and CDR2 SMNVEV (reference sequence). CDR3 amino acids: CASTPMGQGYEQYF. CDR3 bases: TGTGCCAGCACCCCAATGGGACAAGGCTACGAGCAGTACTTC.

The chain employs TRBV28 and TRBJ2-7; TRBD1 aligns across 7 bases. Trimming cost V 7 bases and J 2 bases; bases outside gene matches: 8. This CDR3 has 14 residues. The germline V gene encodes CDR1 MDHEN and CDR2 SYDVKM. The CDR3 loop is CASITQGRTYEQYF. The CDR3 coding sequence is TGTGCCAGCATAACACAGGGGAGAACCTACGAGCAGTACTTC.

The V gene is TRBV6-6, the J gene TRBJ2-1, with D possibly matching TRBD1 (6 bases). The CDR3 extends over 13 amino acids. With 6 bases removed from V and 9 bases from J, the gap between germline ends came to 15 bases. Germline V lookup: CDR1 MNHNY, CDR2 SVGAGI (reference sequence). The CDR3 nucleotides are TGTGCCAGCAGATCAGGGGTTATTAGTGAGCAGTTCTTC. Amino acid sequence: CASRSGVISEQFF.

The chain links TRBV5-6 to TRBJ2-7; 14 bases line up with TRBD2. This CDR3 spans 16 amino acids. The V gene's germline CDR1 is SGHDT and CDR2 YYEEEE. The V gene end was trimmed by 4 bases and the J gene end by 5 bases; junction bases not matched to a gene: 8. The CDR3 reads CASSTGTSGRIDEQYF. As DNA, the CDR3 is TGTGCCAGCAGCACCGGGACTAGCGGGAGAATCGACGAGCAGTACTTC.

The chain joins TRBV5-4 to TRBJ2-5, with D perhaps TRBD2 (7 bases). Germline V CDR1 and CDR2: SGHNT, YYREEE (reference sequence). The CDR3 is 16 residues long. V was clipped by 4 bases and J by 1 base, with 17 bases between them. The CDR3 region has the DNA TGTGCCAGCAGCGGGGGGGGACGAGGGGGCCAAGAGACCCAGTACTTC. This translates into CASSGGGRGGQETQYF.

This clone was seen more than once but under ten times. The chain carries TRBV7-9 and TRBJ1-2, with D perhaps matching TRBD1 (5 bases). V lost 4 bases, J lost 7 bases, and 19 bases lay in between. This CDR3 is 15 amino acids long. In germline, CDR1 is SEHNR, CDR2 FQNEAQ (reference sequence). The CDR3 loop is CASSSDSVQTRGYTF. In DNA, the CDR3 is TGTGCCAGCAGCTCCGACAGTGTACAGACTCGTGGCTACACCTTC.

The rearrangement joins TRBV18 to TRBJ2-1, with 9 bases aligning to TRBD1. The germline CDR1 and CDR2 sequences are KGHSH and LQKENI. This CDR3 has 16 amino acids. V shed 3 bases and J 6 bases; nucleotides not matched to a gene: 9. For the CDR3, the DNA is TGTGCCAGCTCACCGATGGGACAGGGAATCGGCAATGAGCAGTTCTTC. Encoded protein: CASSPMGQGIGNEQFF.

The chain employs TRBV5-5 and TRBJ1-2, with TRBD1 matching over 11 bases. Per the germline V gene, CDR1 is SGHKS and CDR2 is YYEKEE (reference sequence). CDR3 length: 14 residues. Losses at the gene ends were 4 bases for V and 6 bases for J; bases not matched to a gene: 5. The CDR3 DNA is TGTGCCAGCAGCCGACGGGGACAGGGGGATGGCTACACCTTC. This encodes CASSRRGQGDGYTF.

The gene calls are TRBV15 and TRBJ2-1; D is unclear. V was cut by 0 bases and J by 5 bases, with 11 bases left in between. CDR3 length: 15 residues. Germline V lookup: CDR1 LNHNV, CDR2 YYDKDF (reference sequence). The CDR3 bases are TGTGCCACCAGCAGAGATAGTGCCTTCAACAATGAGCAGTTCTTC. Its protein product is CATSRDSAFNNEQFF.

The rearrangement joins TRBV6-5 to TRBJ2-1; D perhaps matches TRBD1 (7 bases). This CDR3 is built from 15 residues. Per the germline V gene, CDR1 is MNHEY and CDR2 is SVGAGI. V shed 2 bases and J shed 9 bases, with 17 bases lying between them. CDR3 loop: CASSYLTLQGGEQFF. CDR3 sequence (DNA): TGTGCCAGCAGTTACCTAACCCTCCAGGGGGGTGAGCAGTTCTTC.

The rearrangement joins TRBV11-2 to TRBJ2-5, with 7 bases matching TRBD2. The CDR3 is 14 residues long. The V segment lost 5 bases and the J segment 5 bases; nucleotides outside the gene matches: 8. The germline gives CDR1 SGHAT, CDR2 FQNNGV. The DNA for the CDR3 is TGTGCCAGCAGCCTTGGGGGGGTAGTTGAGACCCAGTACTTC. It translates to CASSLGGVVETQYF.

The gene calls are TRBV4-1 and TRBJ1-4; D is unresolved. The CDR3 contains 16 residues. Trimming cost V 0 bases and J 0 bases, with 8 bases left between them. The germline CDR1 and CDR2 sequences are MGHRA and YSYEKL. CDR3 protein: CASSQDPRATNEKLFF. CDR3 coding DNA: TGCGCCAGCAGCCAAGATCCAAGAGCAACTAATGAAAAACTGTTTTTT.

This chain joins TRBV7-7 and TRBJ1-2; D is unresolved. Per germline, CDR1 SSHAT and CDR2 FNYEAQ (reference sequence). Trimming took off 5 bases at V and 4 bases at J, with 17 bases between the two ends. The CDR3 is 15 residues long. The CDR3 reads CASSPSPNLSYGYTF. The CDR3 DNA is TGTGCCAGCAGCCCGTCGCCTAACCTAAGCTATGGCTACACCTTC.

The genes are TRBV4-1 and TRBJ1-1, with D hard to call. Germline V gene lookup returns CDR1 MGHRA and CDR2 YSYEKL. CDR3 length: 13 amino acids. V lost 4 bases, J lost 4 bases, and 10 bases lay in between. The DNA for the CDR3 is TGCGCCAGCAGCCCACCCCGGAGCACTGAAGCTTTCTTT. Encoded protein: CASSPPRSTEAFF.